This T cell receptor beta chain stems from a study of beta chain features in type 1 diabetes. CDR3 length: 16 amino acids. The trim removed 0 bases at V and 6 bases at J, leaving 7 bases unmatched. Germline values: CDR1 LNHNV, CDR2 YYDKDF (reference sequence). In regard to this clone: Its target is not known.

Expressed TCRB transcripts were sequenced because the entire RNA isolate underwent reverse transcription. Here immunoSEQ multiplex PCR was the method, and the copy in TCRdb shows in-frame clones only, minus some. The sample carries more than 150,000 clones, about 13% recorded once. General study points: Insertions were fewer and deletions more numerous at VDJ junctions in type 1 diabetes patients. cDNA-based sequencing might over-represent cells highly expressing TCR. Patients showed naive, central memory and Treg TCRB repertoires that appeared more similar than those of healthy donors.

J is TRBJ2-1 and V is TRBV15, with TRBD2 matching 8 bases. The clonotype was recovered from a woman aged 18-29 years in good health. Source material: central memory CD4+ T cells from blood. The CDR3 bases are TGTGCCACCAGCAGAGATCGCGGGAGGCGGGGCAATGAGCAGTTCTTC. Residues: CATSRDRGRRGNEQFF.